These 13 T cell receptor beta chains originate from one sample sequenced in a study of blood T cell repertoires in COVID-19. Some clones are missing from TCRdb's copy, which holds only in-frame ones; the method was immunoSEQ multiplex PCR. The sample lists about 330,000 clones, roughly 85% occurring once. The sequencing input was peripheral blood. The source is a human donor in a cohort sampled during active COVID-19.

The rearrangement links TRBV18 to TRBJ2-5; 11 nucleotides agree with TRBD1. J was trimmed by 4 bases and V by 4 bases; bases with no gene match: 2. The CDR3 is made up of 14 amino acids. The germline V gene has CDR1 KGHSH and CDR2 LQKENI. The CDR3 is CASSRGQGAETQYF. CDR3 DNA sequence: TGTGCCAGCTCACGAGGACAGGGGGCAGAGACCCAGTACTTC.

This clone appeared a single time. DNA for the CDR3: TGCAGCGCCGGACAGGGGTCGGGCGAGCAGTACTTC. Its protein is CSAGQGSGEQYF. The V and J genes are TRBV29-1 and TRBJ2-7, with 9 bases lining up with TRBD1. The germline CDR1 and CDR2 sequences are SQVTM and ANQGSEA. This CDR3 has 12 amino acids. Trimming at V came to 7 bases and at J to 6 bases, leaving 7 bases not matched to a gene.

CDR3 bases: TGTGCCAGCAGTTATAGCCCCGGGACAATCTACGAGCAGTACTTC. It is translated as CASSYSPGTIYEQYF. The chain employs TRBV6-5 and TRBJ2-7, with a possible D match to TRBD1 (6 bases). Germline-derived CDR1 and CDR2 are MNHEY and SVGAGI. The CDR3 length is 15 residues. With 3 bases removed from V and 3 bases from J, the gap between germline ends came to 15 bases.

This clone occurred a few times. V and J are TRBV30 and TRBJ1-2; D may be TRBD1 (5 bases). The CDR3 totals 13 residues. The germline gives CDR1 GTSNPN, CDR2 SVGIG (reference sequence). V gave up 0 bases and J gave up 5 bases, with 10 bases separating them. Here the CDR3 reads CAWSVPGDYGYTF. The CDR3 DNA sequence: TGTGCCTGGAGTGTACCGGGGGATTATGGCTACACCTTC.

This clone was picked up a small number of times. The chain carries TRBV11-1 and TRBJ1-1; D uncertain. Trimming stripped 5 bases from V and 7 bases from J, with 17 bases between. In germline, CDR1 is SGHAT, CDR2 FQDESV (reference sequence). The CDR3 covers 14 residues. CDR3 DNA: TGTGCCAGCAGCACCCTTTCATCCCGGAGTGAAGCTTTCTTT. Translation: CASSTLSSRSEAFF. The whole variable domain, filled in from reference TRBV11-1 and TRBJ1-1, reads EAEVAQSPRYKITEKSQAVAFWCDPISGHATLYWYRQILGQGPELLVQFQDESVVDDSQLPKDRFSAERLKGVDSTLKIQPAELGDSAMYLCASSTLSSRSEAFFGQGTRLTVV.

The CDR3 region is CASSGQGTAQPQHF. The CDR3 coding sequence is TGTGCCAGCAGCGGACAGGGGACGGCTCAGCCCCAGCATTTT. This rearrangement joins TRBV9 to TRBJ1-5; 8 nucleotides line up with TRBD1. Germline loops: CDR1 SGDLS, CDR2 YYNGEE. The CDR3 runs 14 residues. The junction had 5 bases not matched to a gene; V was cut back by 3 bases and J by 6 bases.

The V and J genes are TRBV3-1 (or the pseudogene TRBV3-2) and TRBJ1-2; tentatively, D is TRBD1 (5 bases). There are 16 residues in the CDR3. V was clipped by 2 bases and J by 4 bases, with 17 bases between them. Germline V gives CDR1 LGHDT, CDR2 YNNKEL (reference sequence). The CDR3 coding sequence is TGTGCCAGCAGCCAATCGGGGGGGTTTGGGGCCTATGGCTACACCTTC. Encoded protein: CASSQSGGFGAYGYTF.

CDR3 sequence (DNA): TGTGCCATCAGTGAAACGGGACATACAGATACGCAGTATTTT. This codes for CAISETGHTDTQYF. The genes are TRBV10-3 and TRBJ2-3; D is perhaps TRBD1 (6 bases). CDR1 is ENHRY and CDR2 is SYGVKD in the germline V gene. This CDR3 has 14 amino acids. The V end lost 3 bases, the J end lost 3 bases, and 10 bases lay between the germline ends.

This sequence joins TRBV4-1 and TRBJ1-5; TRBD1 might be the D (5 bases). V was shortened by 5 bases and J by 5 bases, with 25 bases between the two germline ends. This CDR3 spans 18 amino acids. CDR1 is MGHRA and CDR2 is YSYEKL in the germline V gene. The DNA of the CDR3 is TGCGCCAGCAGCTCCGGGTTTATCAGGGTTCATGGGGATCAGCCCCAGCATTTT. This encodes CASSSGFIRVHGDQPQHF.

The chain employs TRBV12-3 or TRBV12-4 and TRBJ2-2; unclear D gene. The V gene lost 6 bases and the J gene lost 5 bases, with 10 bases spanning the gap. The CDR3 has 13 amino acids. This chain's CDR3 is CASSKWPTGELFF. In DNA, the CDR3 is TGTGCCAGCAGCAAGTGGCCAACCGGGGAGCTGTTTTTT.

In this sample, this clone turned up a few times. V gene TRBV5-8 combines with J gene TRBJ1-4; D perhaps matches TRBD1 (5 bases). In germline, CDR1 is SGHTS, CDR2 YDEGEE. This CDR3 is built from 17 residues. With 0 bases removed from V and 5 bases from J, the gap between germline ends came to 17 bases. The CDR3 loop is CASSLAPYGGGNEKLFF. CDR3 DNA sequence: TGTGCCAGCAGCTTGGCCCCTTACGGGGGGGGGAATGAAAAACTGTTTTTT.

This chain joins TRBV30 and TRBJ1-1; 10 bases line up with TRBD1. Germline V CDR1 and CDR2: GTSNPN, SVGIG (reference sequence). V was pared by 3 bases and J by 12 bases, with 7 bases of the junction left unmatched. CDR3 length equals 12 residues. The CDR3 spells CAWRGDRGITFF. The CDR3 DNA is TGTGCCTGGAGGGGGGACAGGGGAATAACTTTCTTT.

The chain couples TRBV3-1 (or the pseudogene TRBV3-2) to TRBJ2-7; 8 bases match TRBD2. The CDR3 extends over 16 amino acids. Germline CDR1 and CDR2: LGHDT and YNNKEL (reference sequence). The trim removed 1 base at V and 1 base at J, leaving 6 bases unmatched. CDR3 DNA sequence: TGTGCCAGCAGCCAAGCCGGGCGGGGGGCGTCCTACGAGCAGTACTTC. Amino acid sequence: CASSQAGRGASYEQYF.